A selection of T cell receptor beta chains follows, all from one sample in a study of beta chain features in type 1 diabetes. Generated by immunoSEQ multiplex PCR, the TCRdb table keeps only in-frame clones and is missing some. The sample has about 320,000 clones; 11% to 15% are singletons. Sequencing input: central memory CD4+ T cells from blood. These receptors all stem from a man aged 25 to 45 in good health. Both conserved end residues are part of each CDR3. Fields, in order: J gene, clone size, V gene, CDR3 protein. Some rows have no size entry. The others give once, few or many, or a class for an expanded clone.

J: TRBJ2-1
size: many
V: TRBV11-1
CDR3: CASSSPWGTSGGNEQFF

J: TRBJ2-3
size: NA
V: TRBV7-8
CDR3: CASSSSRDRGTDTQYF

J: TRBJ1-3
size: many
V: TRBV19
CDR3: CASVDRGFGNTIYF

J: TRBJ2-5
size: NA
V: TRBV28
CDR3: CASGRVWETQYF

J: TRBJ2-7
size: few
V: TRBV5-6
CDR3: CASGEPYEQYF

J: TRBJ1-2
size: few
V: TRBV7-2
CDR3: CASSLGAALAYGYTF

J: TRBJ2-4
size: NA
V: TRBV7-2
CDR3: CASSHQTGQGAKNIQYF

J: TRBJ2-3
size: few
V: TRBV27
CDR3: CATSTHRSTDTQYF

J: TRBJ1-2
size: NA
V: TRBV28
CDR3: CASSLFSYGYTF

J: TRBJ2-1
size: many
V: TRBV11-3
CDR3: CASSVGLAGGNNEQFF

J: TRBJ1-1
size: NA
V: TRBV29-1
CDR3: CSVLGGVGTEAFF

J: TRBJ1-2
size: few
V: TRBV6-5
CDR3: CASSYLGFGGYTF

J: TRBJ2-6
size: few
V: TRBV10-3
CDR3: CAISVHTSGSPSGANVLTF

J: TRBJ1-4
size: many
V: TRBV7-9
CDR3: CASSWGRGTNEKLFF

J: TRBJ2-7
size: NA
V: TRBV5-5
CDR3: CASSRAATATAYEQYF

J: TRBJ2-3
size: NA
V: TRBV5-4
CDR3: CASSLGTRGDTQYF

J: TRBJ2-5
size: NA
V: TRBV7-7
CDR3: CASSPWRCASGGSSQETQYF

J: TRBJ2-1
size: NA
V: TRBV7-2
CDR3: CASSTNRGSNEQFF

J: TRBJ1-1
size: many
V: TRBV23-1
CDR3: CASSHPTGPETTEAFF

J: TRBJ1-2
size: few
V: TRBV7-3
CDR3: CASSLGRGDGYTF

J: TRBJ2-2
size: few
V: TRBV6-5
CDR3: CASRITANGELFF

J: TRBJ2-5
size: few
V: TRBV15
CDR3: CATSRDDQDQETQYF

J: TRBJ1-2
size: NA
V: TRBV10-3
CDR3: CAISVRQGDYGYTF

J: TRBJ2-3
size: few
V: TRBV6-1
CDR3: CASTWERGGADTQYF

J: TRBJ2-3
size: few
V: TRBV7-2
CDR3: CASSLSGVTDTQYF

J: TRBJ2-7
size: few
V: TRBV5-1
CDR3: CASSLTGLVEQYF

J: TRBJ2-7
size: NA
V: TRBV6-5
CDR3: CASSRLGDEYF

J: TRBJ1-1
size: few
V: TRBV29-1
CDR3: CSPGETEAFF

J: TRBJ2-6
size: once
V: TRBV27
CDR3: CASSLSLAGGISGANVLTF

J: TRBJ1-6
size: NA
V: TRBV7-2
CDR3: CASSAGVVTPLHF

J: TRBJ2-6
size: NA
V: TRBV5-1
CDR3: CASSLGQPSLSGANVLTF

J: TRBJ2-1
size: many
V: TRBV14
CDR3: CASSYKVQEYNEQFF

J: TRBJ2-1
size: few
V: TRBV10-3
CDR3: CAISEPRPSAYNEQFF

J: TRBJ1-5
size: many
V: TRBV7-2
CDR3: CASSITQLQPQHF

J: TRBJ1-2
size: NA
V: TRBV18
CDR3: CASSPPGTGEFGYTF

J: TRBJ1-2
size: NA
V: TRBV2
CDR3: CASSPGTGWYGYTF

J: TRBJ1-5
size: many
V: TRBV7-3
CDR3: CASSSAVVNQPQHF

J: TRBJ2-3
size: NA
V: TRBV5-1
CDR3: CASSLASGGSTDTQYF

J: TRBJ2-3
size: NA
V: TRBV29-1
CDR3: CSVAGAALLDTQYF

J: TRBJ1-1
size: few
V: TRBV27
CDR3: CASSPHGQTNTEAFF

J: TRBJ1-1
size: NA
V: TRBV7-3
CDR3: CASSLMTGTLNTEAFF

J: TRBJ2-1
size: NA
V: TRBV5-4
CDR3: CASSLEGVTEQFF

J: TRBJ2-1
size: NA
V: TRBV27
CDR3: CASSLWGGQVNEQFF

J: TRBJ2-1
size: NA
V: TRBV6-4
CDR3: CASSLSGYNEQFF

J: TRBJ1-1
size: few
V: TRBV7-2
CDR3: CASSPGRMLLAFF

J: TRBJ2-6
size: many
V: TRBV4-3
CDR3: CASSQDAAGLAGSSGANVLTF

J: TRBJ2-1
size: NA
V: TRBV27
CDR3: CASSLSSFSSYNEQFF

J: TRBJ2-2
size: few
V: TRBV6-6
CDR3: CATSGQPHTGELFF

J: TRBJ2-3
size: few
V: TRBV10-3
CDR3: CAIREAGGTTDTQYF

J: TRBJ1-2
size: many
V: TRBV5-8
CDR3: CASSYEGQAYGYTF